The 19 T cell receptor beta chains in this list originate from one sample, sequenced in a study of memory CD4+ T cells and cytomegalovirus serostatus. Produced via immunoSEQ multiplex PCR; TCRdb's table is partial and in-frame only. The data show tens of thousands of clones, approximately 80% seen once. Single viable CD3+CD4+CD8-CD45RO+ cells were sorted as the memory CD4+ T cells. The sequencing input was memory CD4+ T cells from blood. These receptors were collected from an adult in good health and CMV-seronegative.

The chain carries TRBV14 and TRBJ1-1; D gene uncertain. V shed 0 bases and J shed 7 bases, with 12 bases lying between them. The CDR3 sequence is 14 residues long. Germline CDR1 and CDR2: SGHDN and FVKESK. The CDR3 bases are TGTGCCAGCAGCCAAGAGACGAGGTCCGGTGAAGCTTTCTTT. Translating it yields CASSQETRSGEAFF.

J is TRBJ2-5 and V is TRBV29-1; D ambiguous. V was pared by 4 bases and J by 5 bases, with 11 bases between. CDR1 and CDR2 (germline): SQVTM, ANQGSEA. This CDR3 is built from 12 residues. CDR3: CSVGSAGETQYF. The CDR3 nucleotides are TGCAGCGTTGGTTCGGCCGGGGAGACCCAGTACTTC.

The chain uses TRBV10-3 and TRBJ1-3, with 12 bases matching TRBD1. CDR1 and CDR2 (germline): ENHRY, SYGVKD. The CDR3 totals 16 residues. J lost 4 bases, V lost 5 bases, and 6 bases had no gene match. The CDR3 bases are TGTGCCATCAGTCGGGGGGACAGGGGGCAAGGAAACACCATATATTTT. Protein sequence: CAISRGDRGQGNTIYF.

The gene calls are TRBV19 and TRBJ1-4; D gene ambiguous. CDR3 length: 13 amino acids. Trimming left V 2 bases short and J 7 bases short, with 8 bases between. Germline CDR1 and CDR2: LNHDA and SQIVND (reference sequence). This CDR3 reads CASSISVGEKLFF. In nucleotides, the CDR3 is TGTGCCAGTAGTATAAGCGTCGGTGAAAAACTGTTTTTT.

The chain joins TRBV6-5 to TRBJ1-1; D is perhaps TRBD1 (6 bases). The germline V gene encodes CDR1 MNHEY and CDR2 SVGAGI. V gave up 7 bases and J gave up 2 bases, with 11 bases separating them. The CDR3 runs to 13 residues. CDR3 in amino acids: CASKRQVNTEAFF. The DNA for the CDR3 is TGTGCCAGCAAAAGACAGGTAAACACTGAAGCTTTCTTT.

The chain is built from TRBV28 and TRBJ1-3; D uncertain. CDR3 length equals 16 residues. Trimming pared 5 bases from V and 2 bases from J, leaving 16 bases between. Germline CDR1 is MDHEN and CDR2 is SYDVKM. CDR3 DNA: TGTGCCAGCAGTAAGATTCGAATATCCACTGGAAACACCATATATTTT. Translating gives CASSKIRISTGNTIYF.

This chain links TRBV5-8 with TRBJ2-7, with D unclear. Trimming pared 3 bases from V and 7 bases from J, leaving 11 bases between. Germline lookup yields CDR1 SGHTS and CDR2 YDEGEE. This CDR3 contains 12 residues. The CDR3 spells CASSSWSGEQYF. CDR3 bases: TGTGCCAGCAGCTCCTGGAGTGGGGAGCAGTACTTC.

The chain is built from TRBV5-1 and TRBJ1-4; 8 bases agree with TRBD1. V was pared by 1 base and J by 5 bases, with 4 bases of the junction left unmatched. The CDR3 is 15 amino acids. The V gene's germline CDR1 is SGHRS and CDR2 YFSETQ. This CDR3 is CASSLFRGPNEKLFF. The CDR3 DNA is TGCGCCAGCAGCTTGTTCAGGGGGCCGAATGAAAAACTGTTTTTT. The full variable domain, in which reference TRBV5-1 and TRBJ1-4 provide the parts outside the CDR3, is KAGVTQTPRYLIKTRGQQVTLSCSPISGHRSVSWYQQTPGQGLQFLFEYFSETQRNKGNFPGRFSGRQFSNSRSEMNVSTLELGDSALYLCASSLFRGPNEKLFFGSGTQLSVL.

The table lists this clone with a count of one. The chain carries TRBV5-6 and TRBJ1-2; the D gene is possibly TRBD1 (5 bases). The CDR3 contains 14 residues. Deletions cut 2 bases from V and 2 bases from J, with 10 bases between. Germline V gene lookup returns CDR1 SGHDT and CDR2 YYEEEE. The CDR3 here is CASSFVSGNYGYTF. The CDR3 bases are TGTGCCAGCAGCTTCGTCTCAGGGAACTATGGCTACACCTTC.

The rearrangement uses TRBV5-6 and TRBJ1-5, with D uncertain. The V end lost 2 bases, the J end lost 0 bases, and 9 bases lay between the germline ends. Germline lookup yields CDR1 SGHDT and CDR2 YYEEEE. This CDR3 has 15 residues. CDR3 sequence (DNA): TGTGCCAGCAGCTTTTATATGGATAGCAATCAGCCCCAGCATTTT. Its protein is CASSFYMDSNQPQHF.

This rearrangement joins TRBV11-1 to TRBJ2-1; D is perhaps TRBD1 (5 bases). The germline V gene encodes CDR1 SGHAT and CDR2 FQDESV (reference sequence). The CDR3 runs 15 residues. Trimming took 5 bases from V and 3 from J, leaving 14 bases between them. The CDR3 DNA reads TGTGCCAGCAGCCTAGACAGCCGCTTCTACAATGAGCAGTTCTTC. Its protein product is CASSLDSRFYNEQFF.

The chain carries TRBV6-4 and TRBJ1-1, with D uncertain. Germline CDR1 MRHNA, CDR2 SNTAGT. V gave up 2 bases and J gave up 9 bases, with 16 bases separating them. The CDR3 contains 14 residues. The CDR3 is CASSDHSIGTKAFF. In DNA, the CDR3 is TGTGCCAGCAGTGACCACTCGATTGGTACTAAAGCTTTCTTT.

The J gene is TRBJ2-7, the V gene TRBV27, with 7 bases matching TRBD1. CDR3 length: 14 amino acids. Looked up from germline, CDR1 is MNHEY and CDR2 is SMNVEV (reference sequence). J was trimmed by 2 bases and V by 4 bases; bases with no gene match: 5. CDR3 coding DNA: TGTGCCAGCAGTTCCGGGACAGCAACCTACGAGCAGTACTTC. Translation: CASSSGTATYEQYF.

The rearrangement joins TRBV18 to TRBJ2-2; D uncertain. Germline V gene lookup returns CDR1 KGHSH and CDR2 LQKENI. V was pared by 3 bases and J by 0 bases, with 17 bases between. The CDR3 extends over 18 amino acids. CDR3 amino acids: CASSPVQTYNTNTGELFF. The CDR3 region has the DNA TGTGCCAGCTCACCGGTACAGACCTATAATACGAACACCGGGGAGCTGTTTTTT.

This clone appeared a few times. CDR3 residues: CRGGSYNEQFF. The CDR3, as DNA: TGCAGGGGGGGCTCCTACAATGAGCAGTTCTTC. This chain links TRBV20-1 with TRBJ2-1, with D possibly matching TRBD2 (6 bases). The CDR3 runs 11 residues. Germline lookup yields CDR1 DFQATT and CDR2 SNEGSKA (reference sequence).

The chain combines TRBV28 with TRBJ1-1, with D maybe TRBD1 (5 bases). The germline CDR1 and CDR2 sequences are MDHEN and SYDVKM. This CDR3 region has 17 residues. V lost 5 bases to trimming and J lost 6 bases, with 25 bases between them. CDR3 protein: CASSPRSRWGRTAEAFF. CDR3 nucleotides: TGTGCCAGCAGTCCCCGCTCGAGGTGGGGCCGAACGGCTGAAGCTTTCTTT.

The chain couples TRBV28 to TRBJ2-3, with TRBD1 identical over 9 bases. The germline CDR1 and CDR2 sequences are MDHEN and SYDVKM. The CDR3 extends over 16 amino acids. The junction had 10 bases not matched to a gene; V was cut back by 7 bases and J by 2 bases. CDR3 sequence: CASTRSDRGDTDTQYF. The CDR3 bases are TGTGCCAGCACTAGATCGGACAGGGGCGACACAGATACGCAGTATTTT.

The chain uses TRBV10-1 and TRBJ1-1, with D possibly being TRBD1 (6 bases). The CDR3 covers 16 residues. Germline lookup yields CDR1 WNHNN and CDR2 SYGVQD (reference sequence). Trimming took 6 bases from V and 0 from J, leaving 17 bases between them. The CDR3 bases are TGCGCCAGCAGCCGCGGTGGACAGACTTTGAACACTGAAGCTTTCTTT. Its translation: CASSRGGQTLNTEAFF.

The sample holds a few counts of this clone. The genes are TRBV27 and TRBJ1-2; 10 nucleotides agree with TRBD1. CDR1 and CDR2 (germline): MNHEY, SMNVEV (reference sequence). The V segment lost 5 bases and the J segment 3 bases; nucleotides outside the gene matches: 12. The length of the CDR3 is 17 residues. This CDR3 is CASSGDRGAHPDYGYTF. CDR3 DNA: TGTGCCAGCAGTGGGGACAGGGGAGCCCACCCCGACTATGGCTACACCTTC.